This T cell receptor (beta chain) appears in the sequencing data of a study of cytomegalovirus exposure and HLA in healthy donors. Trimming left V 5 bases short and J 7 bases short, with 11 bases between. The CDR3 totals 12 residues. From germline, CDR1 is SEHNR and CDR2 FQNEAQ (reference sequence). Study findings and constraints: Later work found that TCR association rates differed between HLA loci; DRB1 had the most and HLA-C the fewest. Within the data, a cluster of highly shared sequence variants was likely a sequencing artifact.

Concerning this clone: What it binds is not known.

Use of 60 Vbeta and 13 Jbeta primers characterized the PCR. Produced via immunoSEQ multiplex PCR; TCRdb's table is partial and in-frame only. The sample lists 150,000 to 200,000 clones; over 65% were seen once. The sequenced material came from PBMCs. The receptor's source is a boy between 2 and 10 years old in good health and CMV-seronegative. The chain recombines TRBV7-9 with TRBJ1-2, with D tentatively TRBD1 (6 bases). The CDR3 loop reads CASSEDRRGYTF. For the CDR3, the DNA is TGTGCCAGCAGCGAAGACAGGCGTGGCTACACCTTC.